These 20 T cell receptor beta chains came from one sample sequenced in a study of blood T cell repertoires in COVID-19 (dated by TCRdb to 2020 to 2021). The library was obtained by the immunoSEQ multiplex PCR assay. TCRdb mirrors the immuneACCESS table, restricted to in-frame sequences. Some clones are absent from its copies; in checked studies, under half trace to an unresolved V gene, and the reason for the others is unknown. The sample yields about 480,000 clones; around 88% were counted once. The ten most abundant clones make up about 4.3% of the sample. The sequencing input was peripheral blood. Source of these receptors: a woman in her twenties or thirties with acute or convalescent COVID-19.

The chain uses TRBV7-8 and TRBJ2-2; 8 bases match TRBD1. With 1 base clipped from V and 4 bases from J, the junction kept 8 bases outside the gene matches. Germline values: CDR1 SGHVS, CDR2 FQNEAQ. The CDR3 spans 17 residues. CDR3 sequence reads: CASSLGGQGGGTGELFF. CDR3 coding DNA: TGTGCCAGCAGCTTAGGTGGACAGGGAGGCGGCACCGGGGAGCTGTTTTTT.

This clone showed up just once. The chain recombines TRBV27 with TRBJ2-7, with 8 nucleotides matching TRBD1. This CDR3 has 15 residues. V was pared by 3 bases and J by 2 bases, with 6 bases of the junction left unmatched. The germline CDR1 and CDR2 sequences are MNHEY and SMNVEV (reference sequence). The chain's CDR3 is CASSLSGGATYEQYF. As DNA, the CDR3 is TGTGCCAGCAGTTTGTCAGGGGGCGCCACCTACGAGCAGTACTTC.

The gene calls are TRBV5-4 and TRBJ2-5; 7 nucleotides line up with TRBD2. Trimming at V came to 4 bases and at J to 2 bases, leaving 8 bases not matched to a gene. CDR3 length: 15 amino acids. Germline loops: CDR1 SGHNT, CDR2 YYREEE (reference sequence). The CDR3 DNA reads TGTGCCAGCAGCGAAAAGCGGGGAAGGCAAGAGACCCAGTACTTC. It encodes CASSEKRGRQETQYF.

This chain joins TRBV18 and TRBJ1-4; D might be TRBD1 (5 bases). The CDR3 runs to 15 residues. Germline loops: CDR1 KGHSH, CDR2 LQKENI. V lost 3 bases to trimming and J lost 1 base, with 9 bases between them. The CDR3: CASSPAGKTNEKLFF. The CDR3 DNA is TGTGCCAGCTCACCTGCAGGGAAAACTAATGAAAAACTGTTTTTT.

The chain combines TRBV29-1 with TRBJ2-1; D is unresolved. The germline V and J ends were trimmed by 3 bases and 3 bases, with 12 bases remaining between them. This CDR3 is built from 14 residues. CDR1 is SQVTM, CDR2 ANQGSEA, per germline. Here the CDR3 reads CSVDGQMNYNEQFF. The CDR3 region has the DNA TGCAGCGTTGATGGGCAGATGAACTACAATGAGCAGTTCTTC.

This chain links TRBV7-8 with TRBJ2-7; weak D call: TRBD1 (6 bases). V lost 5 bases and J 5 bases, leaving 16 bases between the germline ends. In germline, CDR1 is SGHVS, CDR2 FQNEAQ. The CDR3 length is 14 residues. As DNA, the CDR3 is TGTGCCAGCAGCCAGGACAGAGCCTCTGACGAGCAGTACTTC. Translating gives CASSQDRASDEQYF.

V is TRBV6-4 and J is TRBJ2-7; the D is unclear. Germline V gene sequence: CDR1 MRHNA, CDR2 SNTAGT. Trimming removed 10 bases from V and 2 bases from J, with 15 bases in between. CDR3 length: 13 residues. CDR3 DNA sequence: TGTGCCAACAATTTACAGTTCCCCTACGAGCAGTACTTC. Amino acid sequence: CANNLQFPYEQYF.

As for this clone: This sample includes further DNA sequences coding for the same CDR3. The chain combines TRBV5-1 with TRBJ1-2, with a weak D call TRBD1 (6 bases). CDR1 is SGHRS and CDR2 is YFSETQ in the germline V gene. The CDR3 sequence is 13 residues long. V was pared by 3 bases and J by 2 bases, with 8 bases between. The CDR3 region has the DNA TGCGCCAGCAGCTCAACAGGGAACTATGGCTACACCTTC. Encoded protein: CASSSTGNYGYTF.

The chain carries TRBV7-9 and TRBJ2-7, with TRBD1 as a possible D gene (6 bases). The germline gives CDR1 SEHNR, CDR2 FQNEAQ (reference sequence). Trimming shortened V by 2 bases and J by 3 bases, and 11 bases separated the two germline ends. The CDR3 has 14 residues. In DNA form, the CDR3 reads TGTGCCAGCAGCTTATCCGGACAGAACTACGAGCAGTACTTC. Protein sequence: CASSLSGQNYEQYF.

The chain joins TRBV2 to TRBJ2-1; the match to TRBD2 covers 11 bases. V gave up 2 bases and J gave up 4 bases; unmatched junction bases: 1. In germline, CDR1 is SNHLY, CDR2 FYNNEI. The CDR3 has 15 amino acids. The CDR3 is CASSERLAGYNEQFF. CDR3 bases: TGTGCCAGCAGTGAAAGACTAGCGGGATACAATGAGCAGTTCTTC.

This clone was recorded a few times. J is TRBJ1-3 and V is TRBV7-2, with 8 bases lining up with TRBD1. The CDR3 is 19 residues long. The trim removed 0 bases at V and 0 bases at J, leaving 10 bases unmatched. Germline V lookup: CDR1 SGHTA, CDR2 FQGNSA. CDR3: CASSLAFDGQGHSGNTIYF. For the CDR3, the DNA is TGTGCCAGCAGCTTAGCTTTCGACGGACAGGGCCACTCTGGAAACACCATATATTTT.

This chain uses TRBV27 with TRBJ2-7, with D unresolved. This CDR3 region has 13 residues. The germline V gene encodes CDR1 MNHEY and CDR2 SMNVEV (reference sequence). Trimming cost V 6 bases and J 5 bases, with 14 bases left between them. The CDR3 sequence is CASSPLIGHEQYF. CDR3 DNA: TGTGCCAGCAGCCCCTTAATTGGCCACGAGCAGTACTTC.

The chain is built from TRBV13 and TRBJ2-7, with D maybe TRBD1 (7 bases). Trimming removed 5 bases at V and 2 bases at J, with 13 bases between. This CDR3 is built from 14 residues. Germline V gene sequence: CDR1 PRHDT, CDR2 FYEKMQ (reference sequence). The CDR3 DNA is TGTGCCAGCAGCGGCGGGACAGAAACCTACGAGCAGTACTTC. Residues: CASSGGTETYEQYF.

This clone came up once. This chain uses TRBV3-1 (or the pseudogene TRBV3-2) with TRBJ2-7, with TRBD1 matching 8 bases. Germline lookup yields CDR1 LGHDT and CDR2 YNNKEL (reference sequence). Germline trimming cut 2 bases from V and 4 bases from J; bases unmatched to any gene: 1. The CDR3 runs to 13 residues. The CDR3 DNA reads TGTGCCAGCAGCCAAACAGGGGGGTACGAGCAGTACTTC. Translating gives CASSQTGGYEQYF.

The V gene is TRBV30, the J gene TRBJ1-2, with D perhaps TRBD1 (6 bases). The V gene lost 1 base and the J gene lost 7 bases, with 25 bases spanning the gap. The CDR3 is 17 residues long. Germline CDR1 reads GTSNPN; CDR2 reads SVGIG (reference sequence). The CDR3 region is CAWSGDRGQILFSGYTF. The CDR3 DNA follows: TGTGCCTGGAGTGGAGATAGAGGACAGATACTCTTTAGTGGCTACACCTTC.

The V gene is TRBV4-2, the J gene TRBJ2-4; 10 bases fit TRBD1. The CDR3 extends over 16 amino acids. V shed 1 base, J shed 2 bases, and the junction held 2 bases outside the gene matches. Germline lookup yields CDR1 LGHNA and CDR2 YNFKEQ. The CDR3 DNA reads as TGTGCCAGCAGCCAAGGGACAGGGGGTCCCAAAAACATTCAGTACTTC. As protein: CASSQGTGGPKNIQYF.

This clone was recorded only once. The chain joins TRBV2 to TRBJ2-1; 11 bases agree with TRBD1. The CDR3 spans 15 residues. The V gene end was trimmed by 6 bases and the J gene end by 7 bases; junction bases not matched to a gene: 8. Germline V gives CDR1 SNHLY, CDR2 FYNNEI. CDR3 in amino acids: CASRTGTGGLNEQFF. As DNA, the CDR3 is TGTGCCAGCAGGACAGGGACAGGGGGTTTAAATGAGCAGTTCTTC.

The chain carries TRBV9 and TRBJ2-7; no clear D. V was trimmed by 4 bases and J by 0 bases, leaving 14 bases between them. This CDR3 is built from 15 residues. Germline loops: CDR1 SGDLS, CDR2 YYNGEE. CDR3 sequence reads: CASSPSPAPSYEQYF. The CDR3 region has the DNA TGTGCCAGCAGCCCTAGTCCGGCCCCCTCCTACGAGCAGTACTTC.

On this clone itself: The same CDR3 also results from other DNA sequences found in this sample. The chain has TRBV6-1 and TRBJ2-1, with TRBD1 matching over 8 bases. Germline V lookup: CDR1 MNHNS, CDR2 SASEGT. The J segment lost 2 bases and the V segment lost 3 bases, leaving 0 bases of the junction unmatched. The CDR3 covers 14 residues. CDR3 protein: CASSETGAYNEQFF. The CDR3 DNA reads as TGTGCCAGCAGTGAGACAGGGGCCTACAATGAGCAGTTCTTC.

This chain uses TRBV27 with TRBJ2-7; TRBD1 might be the D (6 bases). The V gene's germline CDR1 is MNHEY and CDR2 SMNVEV (reference sequence). The CDR3 consists of 12 residues. V lost 6 bases to trimming and J lost 4 bases, with 10 bases between them. The CDR3 spells CASRIGQYEQYF. The CDR3 region has the DNA TGTGCCAGCAGAATTGGACAGTACGAGCAGTACTTC.